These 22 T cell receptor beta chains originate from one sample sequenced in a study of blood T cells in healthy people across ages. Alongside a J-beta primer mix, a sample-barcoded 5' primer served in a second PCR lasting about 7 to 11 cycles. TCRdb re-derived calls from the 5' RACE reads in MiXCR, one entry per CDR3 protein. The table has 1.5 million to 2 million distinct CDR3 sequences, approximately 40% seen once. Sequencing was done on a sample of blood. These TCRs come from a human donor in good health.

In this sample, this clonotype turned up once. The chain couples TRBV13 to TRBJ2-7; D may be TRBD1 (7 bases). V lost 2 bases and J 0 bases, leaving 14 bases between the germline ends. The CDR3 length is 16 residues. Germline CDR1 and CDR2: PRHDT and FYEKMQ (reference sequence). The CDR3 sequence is CASSLIGGDSSYEQYF. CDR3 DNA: TGTGCCAGCAGCTTAATCGGCGGGGACAGCTCCTACGAGCAGTACTTC.

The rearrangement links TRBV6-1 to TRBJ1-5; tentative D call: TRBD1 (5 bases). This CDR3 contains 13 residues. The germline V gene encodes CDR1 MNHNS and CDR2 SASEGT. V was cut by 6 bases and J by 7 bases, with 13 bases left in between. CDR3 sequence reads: CASSAPGSQPQHF. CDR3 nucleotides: TGTGCCAGCAGCGCCCCAGGGAGCCAGCCCCAGCATTTT.

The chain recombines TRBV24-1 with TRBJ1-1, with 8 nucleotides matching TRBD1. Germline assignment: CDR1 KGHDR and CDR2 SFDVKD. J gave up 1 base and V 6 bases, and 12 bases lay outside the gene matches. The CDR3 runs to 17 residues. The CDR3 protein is CATSPLDRVIENTEAFF. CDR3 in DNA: TGTGCCACCAGTCCTTTGGACAGGGTCATAGAGAACACTGAAGCTTTCTTT.

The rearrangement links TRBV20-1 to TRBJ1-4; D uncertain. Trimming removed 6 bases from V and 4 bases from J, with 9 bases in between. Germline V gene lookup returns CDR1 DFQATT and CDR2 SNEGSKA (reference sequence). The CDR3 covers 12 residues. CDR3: CSAAPGNEKLFF. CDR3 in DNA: TGCAGTGCCGCCCCGGGTAATGAAAAACTGTTTTTT.

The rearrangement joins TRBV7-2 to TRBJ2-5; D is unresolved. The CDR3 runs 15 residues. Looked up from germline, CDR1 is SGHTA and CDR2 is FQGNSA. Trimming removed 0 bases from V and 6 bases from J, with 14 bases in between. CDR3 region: CASSLAFRSGQTQYF. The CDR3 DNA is TGTGCCAGCAGCTTAGCATTTCGTTCCGGGCAGACCCAGTACTTC.

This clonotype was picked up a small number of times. The CDR3 sequence is CASSTGQIEAFF. CDR3 coding DNA: TGTGCCAGCAGTACCGGACAGATTGAAGCTTTCTTT. This sequence joins TRBV12-3 or TRBV12-4 and TRBJ1-1; perhaps TRBD1 as D (6 bases). Trimming shortened V by 5 bases and J by 7 bases, and 11 bases separated the two germline ends. The CDR3 has 12 amino acids.

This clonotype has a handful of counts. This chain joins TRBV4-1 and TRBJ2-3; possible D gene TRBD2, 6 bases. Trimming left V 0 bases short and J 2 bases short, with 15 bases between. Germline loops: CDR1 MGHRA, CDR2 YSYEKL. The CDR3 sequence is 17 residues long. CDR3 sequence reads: CASSQEGGLDYTDTQYF. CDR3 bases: TGCGCCAGCAGCCAAGAGGGGGGACTGGACTACACAGATACGCAGTATTTT.

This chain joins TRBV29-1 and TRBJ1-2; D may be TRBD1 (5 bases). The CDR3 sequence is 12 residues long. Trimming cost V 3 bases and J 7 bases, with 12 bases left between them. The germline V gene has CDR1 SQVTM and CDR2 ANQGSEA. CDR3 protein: CSVDRGRGGYTF. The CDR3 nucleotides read TGCAGCGTTGATAGGGGCCGGGGTGGCTACACCTTC.

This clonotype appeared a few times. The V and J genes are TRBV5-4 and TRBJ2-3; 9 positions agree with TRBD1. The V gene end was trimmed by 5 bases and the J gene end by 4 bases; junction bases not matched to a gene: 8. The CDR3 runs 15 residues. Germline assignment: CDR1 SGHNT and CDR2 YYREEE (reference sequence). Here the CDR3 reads CASRPDRGIADTQYF. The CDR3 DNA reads TGTGCCAGCAGACCCGACAGGGGGATAGCAGATACGCAGTATTTT.

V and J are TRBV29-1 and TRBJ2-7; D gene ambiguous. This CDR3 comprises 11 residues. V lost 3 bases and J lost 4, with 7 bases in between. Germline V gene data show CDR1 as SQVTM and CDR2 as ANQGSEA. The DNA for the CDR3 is TGCAGCGTTGACAGCGCATACGAGCAGTACTTC. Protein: CSVDSAYEQYF.

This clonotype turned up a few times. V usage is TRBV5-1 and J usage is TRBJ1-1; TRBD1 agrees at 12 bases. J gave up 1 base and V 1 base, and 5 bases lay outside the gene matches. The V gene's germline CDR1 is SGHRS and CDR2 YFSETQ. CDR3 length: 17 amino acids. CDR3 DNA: TGCGCCAGCAGCTTGTTGGGACAGGGGGCTCAGAACACTGAAGCTTTCTTT. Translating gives CASSLLGQGAQNTEAFF. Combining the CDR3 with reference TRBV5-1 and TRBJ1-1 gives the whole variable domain KAGVTQTPRYLIKTRGQQVTLSCSPISGHRSVSWYQQTPGQGLQFLFEYFSETQRNKGNFPGRFSGRQFSNSRSEMNVSTLELGDSALYLCASSLLGQGAQNTEAFFGQGTRLTVV.

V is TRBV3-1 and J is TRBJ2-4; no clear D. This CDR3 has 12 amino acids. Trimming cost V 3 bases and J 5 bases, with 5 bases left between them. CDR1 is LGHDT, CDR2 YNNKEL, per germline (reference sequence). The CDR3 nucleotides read TGTGCCAGCAGCCACCTAGAAAACATTCAGTACTTC. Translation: CASSHLENIQYF.

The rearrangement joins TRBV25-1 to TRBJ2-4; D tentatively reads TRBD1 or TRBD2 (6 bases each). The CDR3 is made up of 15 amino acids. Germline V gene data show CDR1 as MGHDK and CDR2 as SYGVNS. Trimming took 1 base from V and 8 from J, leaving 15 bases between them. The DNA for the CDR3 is TGTGCCAGCAGTGAATTTGTGGGGGGCGGATACATTCAGTACTTC. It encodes CASSEFVGGGYIQYF.

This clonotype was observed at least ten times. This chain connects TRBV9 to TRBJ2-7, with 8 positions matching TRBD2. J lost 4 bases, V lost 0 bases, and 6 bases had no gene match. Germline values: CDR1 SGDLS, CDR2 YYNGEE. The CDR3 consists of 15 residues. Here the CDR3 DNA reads TGTGCCAGCAGCGTAGGAGGCGGGGGGATGTACGAGCAGTACTTC. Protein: CASSVGGGGMYEQYF. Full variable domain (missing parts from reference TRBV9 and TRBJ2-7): DSGVTQTPKHLITATGQRVTLRCSPRSGDLSVYWYQQSLDQGLQFLIQYYNGEERAKGNILERFSAQQFPDLHSELNLSSLELGDSALYFCASSVGGGGMYEQYFGPGTRLTVT.

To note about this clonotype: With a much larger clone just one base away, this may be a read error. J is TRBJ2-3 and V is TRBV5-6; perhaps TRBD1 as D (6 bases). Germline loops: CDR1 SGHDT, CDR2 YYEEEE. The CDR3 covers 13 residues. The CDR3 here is CASSVQGADTRYF. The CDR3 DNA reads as TGTGCCAGCAGCGTACAGGGAGCTGATACGCGGTATTTT.

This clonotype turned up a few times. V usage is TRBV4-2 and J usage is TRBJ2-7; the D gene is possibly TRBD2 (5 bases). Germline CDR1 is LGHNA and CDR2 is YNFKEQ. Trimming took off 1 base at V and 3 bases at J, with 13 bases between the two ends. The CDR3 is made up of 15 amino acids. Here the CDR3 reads CASSQGNSGGYEQYF. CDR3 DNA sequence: TGTGCCAGCAGCCAAGGTAACAGCGGCGGCTACGAGCAGTACTTC.

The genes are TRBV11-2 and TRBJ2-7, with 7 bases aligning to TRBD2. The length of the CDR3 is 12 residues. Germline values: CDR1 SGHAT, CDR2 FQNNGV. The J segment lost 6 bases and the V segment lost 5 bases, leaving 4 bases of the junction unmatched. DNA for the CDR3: TGTGCCAGCAGCATGCGGGGGAGCGAGCAGTACTTC. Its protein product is CASSMRGSEQYF.

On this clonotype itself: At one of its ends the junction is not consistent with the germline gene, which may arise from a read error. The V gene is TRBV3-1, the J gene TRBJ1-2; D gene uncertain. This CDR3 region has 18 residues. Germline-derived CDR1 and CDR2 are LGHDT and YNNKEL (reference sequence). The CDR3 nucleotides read TGTGCCGGCAGCCAAGAATTTTTTAGGCAGCCAGAAAACTATGGCTACACCTTC. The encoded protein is CAGSQEFFRQPENYGYTF. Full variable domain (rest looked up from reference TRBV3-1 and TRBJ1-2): DTAVSQTPKYLVTQMGNDKSIKCEQNLGHDTMYWYKQDSKKFLKIMFSYNNKELIINETVPNRFSPKSPDKAHLNLHINSLELGDSAVYFCAGSQEFFRQPENYGYTFGSGTRLTVV.

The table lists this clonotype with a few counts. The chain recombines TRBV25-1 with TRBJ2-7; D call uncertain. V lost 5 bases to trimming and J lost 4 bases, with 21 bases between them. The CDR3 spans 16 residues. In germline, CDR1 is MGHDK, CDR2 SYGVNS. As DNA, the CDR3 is TGTGCCAGCAGTCCCCAGGCCCAGTCGGACCCGTACGAGCAGTACTTC. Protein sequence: CASSPQAQSDPYEQYF.

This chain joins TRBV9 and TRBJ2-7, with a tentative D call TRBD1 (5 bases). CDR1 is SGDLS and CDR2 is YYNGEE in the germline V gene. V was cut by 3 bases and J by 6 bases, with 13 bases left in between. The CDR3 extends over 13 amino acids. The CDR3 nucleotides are TGTGCCAGCAGCGAGGGGATGGCTAGCGAGCAGTACTTC. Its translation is CASSEGMASEQYF.

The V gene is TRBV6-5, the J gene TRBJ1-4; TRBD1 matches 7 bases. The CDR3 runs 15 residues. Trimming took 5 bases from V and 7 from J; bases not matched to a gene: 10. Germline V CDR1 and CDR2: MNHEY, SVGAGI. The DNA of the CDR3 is TGTGCCAGCAGTCACCAGACAGGGTCGGGTGAAAAACTGTTTTTT. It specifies CASSHQTGSGEKLFF.

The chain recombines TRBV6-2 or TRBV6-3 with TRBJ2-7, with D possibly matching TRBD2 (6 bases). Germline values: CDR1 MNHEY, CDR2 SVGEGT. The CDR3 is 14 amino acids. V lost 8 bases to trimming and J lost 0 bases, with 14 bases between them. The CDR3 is CASSRDFLSYEQYF. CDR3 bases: TGTGCCAGCTCCAGGGACTTCCTCTCCTACGAGCAGTACTTC.